The source of this T cell receptor (beta chain) is a study of identical twins. CDR3 length equals 17 residues. Germline V gene lookup returns CDR1 MNHNS and CDR2 SASEGT. Trimming removed 2 bases from V and 0 bases from J, with 15 bases in between. Template switching introduced a universal primer site, and the cDNA bore unique molecular identifiers. Via MiXCR, TCRdb re-called the 5' RACE reads, giving one row per CDR3 protein. The table has under 350,000 distinct CDR3 sequences, nearly 9.5% seen once. These data were likewise used in another study, on yellow fever vaccine responses in identical twins.

The rearrangement links TRBV6-1 to TRBJ2-3; D may be TRBD2 (5 bases). Sequences were obtained from CD8+ T cells sorted from blood. The sequence was collected from a woman aged 18-35 years in good health. The CDR3, as DNA: TGTGCCAGCAGTGAAATAGTTGGAGGCGCCAGCACAGATACGCAGTATTTT. Translating it yields CASSEIVGGASTDTQYF.